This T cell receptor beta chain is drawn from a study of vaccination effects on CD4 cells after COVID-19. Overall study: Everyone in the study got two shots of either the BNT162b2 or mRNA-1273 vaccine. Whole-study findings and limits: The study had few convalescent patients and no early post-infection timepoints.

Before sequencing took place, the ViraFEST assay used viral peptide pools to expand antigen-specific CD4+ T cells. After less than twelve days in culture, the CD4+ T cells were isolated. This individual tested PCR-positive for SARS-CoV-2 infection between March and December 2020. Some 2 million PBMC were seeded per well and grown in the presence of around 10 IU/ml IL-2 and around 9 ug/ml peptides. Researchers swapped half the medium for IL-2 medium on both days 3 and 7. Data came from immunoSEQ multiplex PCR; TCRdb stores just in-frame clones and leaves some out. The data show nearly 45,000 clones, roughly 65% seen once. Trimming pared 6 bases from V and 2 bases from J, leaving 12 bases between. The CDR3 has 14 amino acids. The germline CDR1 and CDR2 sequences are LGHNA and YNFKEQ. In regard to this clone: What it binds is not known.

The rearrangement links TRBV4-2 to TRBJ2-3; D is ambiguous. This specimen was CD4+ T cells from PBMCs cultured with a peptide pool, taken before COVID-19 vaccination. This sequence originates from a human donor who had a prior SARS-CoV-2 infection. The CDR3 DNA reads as TGTGCCAGCAGTCCGGGCAAAGCCACAGATACGCAGTATTTT. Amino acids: CASSPGKATDTQYF.